Listed here are 32 T cell receptor beta chains from one sample, sequenced in a study of resident and recirculating memory T cells in vitiligo. Generated by immunoSEQ multiplex PCR, the TCRdb table keeps only in-frame clones and is missing some. This sample yields tens of thousands of clones, of which about 90% are seen a single time; roughly 5% belongs to the top ten. Sequences were obtained from blood. These receptors came from a male donor with vitiligo.

V is TRBV5-1 and J is TRBJ2-7; 13 bases are shared with TRBD2. The germline V gene has CDR1 SGHRS and CDR2 YFSETQ. This CDR3 is built from 16 residues. The trim removed 0 bases at V and 6 bases at J, leaving 6 bases unmatched. In nucleotides, the CDR3 is TGCGCCAGCAGCTTGGCGGGACTAGCGGGGTCACGCGAGCAGTACTTC. This gives the protein CASSLAGLAGSREQYF.

V and J are TRBV28 and TRBJ1-2; possibly TRBD1 for D (6 bases). Looked up from germline, CDR1 is MDHEN and CDR2 is SYDVKM. V shed 8 bases and J shed 5 bases, with 21 bases lying between them. The CDR3 consists of 15 residues. The CDR3 here is CASARDPEQGYGYTF. The CDR3, as DNA: TGTGCCAGCGCGAGAGATCCGGAACAGGGTTATGGCTACACCTTC.

This clone occurred once. This rearrangement joins TRBV5-1 to TRBJ2-1, with 13 bases aligning to TRBD2. Trimming took 4 bases from V and 4 from J; bases not matched to a gene: 8. In germline, CDR1 is SGHRS, CDR2 YFSETQ. This CDR3 region has 17 residues. CDR3 protein: CASSLSGGLAGYNEQFF. The CDR3 nucleotides are TGCGCCAGCAGCCTCTCAGGGGGACTAGCGGGATACAATGAGCAGTTCTTC.

The rearrangement links TRBV5-1 to TRBJ2-6, with 8 bases fitting TRBD1. V shed 4 bases and J 0 bases; nucleotides not matched to a gene: 6. From germline, CDR1 is SGHRS and CDR2 YFSETQ. This CDR3 contains 17 residues. Written as DNA, the CDR3 is TGCGCCAGCAGCCCGACAGGGGCTTACTCTGGGGCCAACGTCCTGACTTTC. As protein: CASSPTGAYSGANVLTF.

This chain joins TRBV28 and TRBJ2-1, with 8 positions matching TRBD1. V shed 3 bases, J shed 2 bases, and the junction held 6 bases outside the gene matches. The CDR3 loop spans 16 amino acids. CDR1 MDHEN and CDR2 SYDVKM come from the germline V gene. CDR3 sequence (DNA): TGTGCCAGCAGTTTCCTACAGGGGGGAGCCTACAATGAGCAGTTCTTC. The encoded protein is CASSFLQGGAYNEQFF. Full variable domain (remainder filled in from reference TRBV28 and TRBJ2-1): DVKVTQSSRYLVKRTGEKVFLECVQDMDHENMFWYRQDPGLGLRLIYFSYDVKMKEKGDIPEGYSVSREKKERFSLILESASTNQTSMYLCASSFLQGGAYNEQFFGPGTRLTVL.

The chain links TRBV11-2 to TRBJ2-7; TRBD1 matches at 9 bases. This CDR3 contains 15 residues. Germline V gene sequence: CDR1 SGHAT, CDR2 FQNNGV. V was clipped by 7 bases and J by 6 bases; unmatched bases: 13. The CDR3 bases are TGTGCCAGCACCTCATCTCGGACAGGGGAGGGCGAGCAGTACTTC. This sequence encodes CASTSSRTGEGEQYF.

The chain couples TRBV25-1 to TRBJ2-7; 8 positions agree with TRBD2. CDR1 is MGHDK and CDR2 is SYGVNS in the germline V gene. V trimming: 2 bases; J trimming: 2 bases; junction bases outside the gene matches: 8. CDR3 size: 16 residues. The CDR3 sequence is CASSEMRGRGAYEQYF. CDR3 nucleotide sequence: TGTGCCAGCAGTGAAATGCGTGGGCGGGGGGCCTACGAGCAGTACTTC.

J is TRBJ1-1 and V is TRBV9; D gene uncertain. Trimming removed 0 bases from V and 0 bases from J, with 6 bases in between. The CDR3 length is 14 residues. Germline CDR1 reads SGDLS; CDR2 reads YYNGEE. CDR3 sequence (DNA): TGTGCCAGCAGCGTAGGAGAGCTGAACACTGAAGCTTTCTTT. Protein product: CASSVGELNTEAFF.

Concerning this clone itself: Other DNA sequences from this sample encode an identical CDR3 as well. The genes are TRBV2 and TRBJ2-7, with TRBD2 identical over 9 bases. Germline CDR1 reads SNHLY; CDR2 reads FYNNEI. The V and J ends lost 4 bases and 2 bases, in that order; junction bases with no gene match: 3. The CDR3 consists of 14 residues. The CDR3 region is CASSGLAGTYEQYF. The DNA of the CDR3 is TGTGCCAGCAGTGGGCTAGCGGGAACCTACGAGCAGTACTTC.

The chain carries TRBV4-3 and TRBJ2-5; 7 bases are shared with TRBD2. This CDR3 has 15 amino acids. CDR1 and CDR2 (germline): LGHNA, YSLEER. Trimming took 4 bases from V and 3 from J; bases not matched to a gene: 8. The CDR3 region is CASSRSEGGEETQYF. CDR3 DNA sequence: TGCGCCAGCAGCCGTTCGGAGGGAGGGGAAGAGACCCAGTACTTC.

The genes are TRBV30 and TRBJ2-5, with a weak D call TRBD1 (5 bases). The ends were cut back, 0 bases at V and 2 bases at J, with 13 bases in the middle. CDR1 is GTSNPN, CDR2 SVGIG, per germline (reference sequence). The CDR3 spans 15 residues. This CDR3 is CAWSVIGREQETQYF. The CDR3 DNA reads TGTGCCTGGAGTGTGATAGGCAGGGAACAAGAGACCCAGTACTTC.

The chain combines TRBV27 with TRBJ1-5, with TRBD1 matching over 7 bases. The germline V gene encodes CDR1 MNHEY and CDR2 SMNVEV (reference sequence). V trimming: 1 base; J trimming: 3 bases; junction bases outside the gene matches: 3. This CDR3 is built from 15 residues. CDR3 nucleotide sequence: TGTGCCAGCAGTTTATTGGGGACAGTCAATCAGCCCCAGCATTTT. It translates to CASSLLGTVNQPQHF.

The CDR3 spells CASSPPTGFGNTIYF. DNA of the CDR3: TGTGCCAGCTCACCCCCGACAGGGTTTGGAAACACCATATATTTT. This chain uses TRBV18 with TRBJ1-3, with 7 bases aligning to TRBD1. This CDR3 has 15 amino acids. From germline, CDR1 is KGHSH and CDR2 LQKENI. V shed 3 bases and J 3 bases; nucleotides not matched to a gene: 5.

This clone has just one count. The chain uses TRBV28 and TRBJ2-7; 7 bases map to TRBD1. The CDR3 extends over 14 amino acids. V lost 6 bases and J lost 2; bases outside the gene matches: 7. The V gene's germline CDR1 is MDHEN and CDR2 SYDVKM. The CDR3: CASRSRDRAYEQYF. For the CDR3, the DNA is TGTGCCAGCAGGAGCCGGGACAGAGCCTACGAGCAGTACTTC.

The chain has TRBV27 and TRBJ2-5; 7 bases are a match to TRBD1. Germline V CDR1 and CDR2: MNHEY, SMNVEV (reference sequence). The CDR3 is 14 amino acids. The ends lost 4 bases at V and 1 base at J; junction bases unmatched: 3. Here the CDR3 reads CASSSRQGQETQYF. The CDR3 nucleotides are TGTGCCAGCAGTTCACGACAGGGCCAAGAGACCCAGTACTTC.

The chain links TRBV7-9 to TRBJ2-1, with 14 positions matching TRBD2. This CDR3 has 15 amino acids. Germline trimming cut 7 bases from V and 6 bases from J; bases unmatched to any gene: 5. The germline V gene has CDR1 SEHNR and CDR2 FQNEAQ (reference sequence). CDR3 in DNA: TGTGCCAGCAACACGGGACTAGCGGGGGCCAATGAGCAGTTCTTC. Translation gives CASNTGLAGANEQFF.

CDR3 DNA: TGTGCCAGCAGTCTAGACTCTGGCAGGGAACGGTCACCCCTCCACTTT. Its translation is CASSLDSGRERSPLHF. J is TRBJ1-6 and V is TRBV27, with a weak D call TRBD1 (5 bases). The CDR3 totals 16 residues. Germline V gene data show CDR1 as MNHEY and CDR2 as SMNVEV (reference sequence). V shed 5 bases and J shed 10 bases, with 21 bases lying between them.

The chain links TRBV5-4 to TRBJ1-3, with 7 bases aligning to TRBD1. Germline lookup yields CDR1 SGHNT and CDR2 YYREEE (reference sequence). The CDR3 is 17 residues long. J lost 0 bases, V lost 4 bases, and 10 bases had no gene match. CDR3: CASSPGQTSGSGNTIYF. The DNA for the CDR3 is TGTGCCAGCAGCCCGGGACAGACGTCAGGCTCTGGAAACACCATATATTTT.

The rearrangement joins TRBV20-1 to TRBJ1-1; no firm D call. Trimming took off 3 bases at V and 10 bases at J, with 12 bases between the two ends. This CDR3 has 11 residues. Germline lookup yields CDR1 DFQATT and CDR2 SNEGSKA (reference sequence). The CDR3: CSARGSPGAFF. In DNA form, the CDR3 reads TGCAGTGCTAGGGGGAGTCCGGGAGCTTTCTTT.

This chain joins TRBV5-1 and TRBJ1-1, with TRBD1 as a possible D gene (6 bases). CDR3 length: 14 residues. Germline V lookup: CDR1 SGHRS, CDR2 YFSETQ. Trimming cost V 4 bases and J 6 bases, with 16 bases left between them. In nucleotides, the CDR3 is TGCGCCAGCAGCGATCAGGGGCTCGGGGCTGAAGCTTTCTTT. Translation gives CASSDQGLGAEAFF. The variable domain in full, completed from reference TRBV5-1 and TRBJ1-1, reads KAGVTQTPRYLIKTRGQQVTLSCSPISGHRSVSWYQQTPGQGLQFLFEYFSETQRNKGNFPGRFSGRQFSNSRSEMNVSTLELGDSALYLCASSDQGLGAEAFFGQGTRLTVV.

This clone was found once. V gene TRBV30 combines with J gene TRBJ2-5; 10 bases match TRBD1. The end of the DNA fits TRBJ2-7 better, so the J call may be wrong. This CDR3 contains 19 residues. The germline V gene encodes CDR1 GTSNPN and CDR2 SVGIG (reference sequence). DNA for the CDR3: TGTGCCTGGAGTGAGGGGACAGGGGTTGTCTCTAGGGTCTCCTACGAGCAGTACTTC. This encodes CAWSEGTGVVSRVSYEQYF.

The CDR3: CASKLRRRQETQYF. The CDR3 DNA sequence: TGCGCCAGCAAACTCCGGCGGAGGCAAGAGACCCAGTACTTC. The J gene is TRBJ2-5, the V gene TRBV10-1; D may be TRBD2 (5 bases). The CDR3 consists of 14 residues. The V and J ends lost 7 bases and 2 bases respectively, with 14 bases between them. Germline V CDR1 and CDR2: WNHNN, SYGVQD (reference sequence).

The chain combines TRBV5-4 with TRBJ2-5, with D possibly being TRBD2 (6 bases). The CDR3 runs 15 residues. Germline V CDR1 and CDR2: SGHNT, YYREEE (reference sequence). The V end lost 6 bases, the J end lost 5 bases, and 20 bases lay between the germline ends. The CDR3 nucleotides are TGTGCCAGCACCCCGGGTTATAATGGGGGGGAGACCCAGTACTTC. Translating gives CASTPGYNGGETQYF. Drawing the rest from reference TRBV5-4 and TRBJ2-5, the complete variable domain is ETGVTQSPTHLIKTRGQQVTLRCSSQSGHNTVSWYQQALGQGPQFIFQYYREEENGRGNFPPRFSGLQFPNYSSELNVNALELDDSALYLCASTPGYNGGETQYFGPGTRLLVL.

The V gene is TRBV6-1, the J gene TRBJ1-5; no clear D gene. The V gene lost 1 base and the J gene lost 10 bases, with 8 bases spanning the gap. The germline V gene encodes CDR1 MNHNS and CDR2 SASEGT. CDR3 length: 12 amino acids. Here the CDR3 reads CASSEDPYPQHF. The CDR3 DNA is TGTGCCAGCAGTGAAGATCCCTATCCCCAGCATTTT.

The V gene is TRBV1, the J gene TRBJ1-2; TRBD1, as called in the table, went unchecked against the DNA. TRBV1 is a pseudogene segment. This CDR3 has 15 amino acids. CDR3 sequence reads: CTSPATGVSNYGYTF. In nucleotides, the CDR3 is TGCACCAGCCCCGCGACAGGCGTTTCTAACTATGGCTACACCTTC.

The chain couples TRBV4-3 to TRBJ2-3, with 16 bases matching TRBD2. The V gene's germline CDR1 is LGHNA and CDR2 YSLEER. The CDR3 spans 17 residues. V gave up 4 bases and J gave up 6 bases; unmatched junction bases: 7. DNA for the CDR3: TGCGCCAGCAGCCCGGGACTAGCGGGAGGGCCGTGGGATACGCAGTATTTT. Its protein product is CASSPGLAGGPWDTQYF.

The chain carries TRBV15 and TRBJ2-1, with 11 bases identical to TRBD2. Germline values: CDR1 LNHNV, CDR2 YYDKDF (reference sequence). The V segment lost 4 bases and the J segment 0 bases; nucleotides outside the gene matches: 14. This CDR3 has 20 amino acids. The CDR3 DNA reads TGTGCCACCAGCACCCCCTTTAGGGGTAGCGGGAGGGGCTCCTACAATGAGCAGTTCTTC. Residues: CATSTPFRGSGRGSYNEQFF.

V gene TRBV28 combines with J gene TRBJ2-1; 12 bases align to TRBD2. Unmatched junction bases numbered 5, after V lost 5 bases and J lost 9 bases. This CDR3 comprises 14 residues. In germline, CDR1 is MDHEN, CDR2 SYDVKM. CDR3 residues: CASSTTSGGVEQFF. The DNA of the CDR3 is TGTGCCAGCAGTACGACTAGCGGGGGTGTTGAGCAGTTCTTC.

CDR3 region: CASSQGPDGELFF. CDR3 coding DNA: TGTGCCAGCTCACAGGGGCCTGACGGGGAGCTGTTTTTT. This chain links TRBV18 with TRBJ2-2; D perhaps matches TRBD1 (5 bases). Trimming took off 4 bases at V and 7 bases at J, with 10 bases between the two ends. The CDR3 is 13 residues long. The germline V gene encodes CDR1 KGHSH and CDR2 LQKENI.

This clone has a single count. The V call is TRBV5-4, the J call TRBJ2-1, with 11 positions matching TRBD1. The CDR3 consists of 17 residues. CDR1 and CDR2 (germline): SGHNT, YYREEE (reference sequence). J gave up 7 bases and V 3 bases, and 12 bases lay outside the gene matches. This CDR3 is CASSSEGRDRGRNEQFF. The CDR3 DNA reads TGTGCCAGCAGCTCCGAGGGGAGGGACAGGGGGAGAAATGAGCAGTTCTTC. The whole variable domain, filled in from reference TRBV5-4 and TRBJ2-1, reads ETGVTQSPTHLIKTRGQQVTLRCSSQSGHNTVSWYQQALGQGPQFIFQYYREEENGRGNFPPRFSGLQFPNYSSELNVNALELDDSALYLCASSSEGRDRGRNEQFFGPGTRLTVL.

The chain couples TRBV27 to TRBJ2-3; no definite D call. Per the germline V gene, CDR1 is MNHEY and CDR2 is SMNVEV (reference sequence). The CDR3 spans 15 residues. V was cut by 4 bases and J by 0 bases, with 11 bases left in between. Here the CDR3 DNA reads TGTGCCAGCAGTTCGCCAGCGCAAAGCACAGATACGCAGTATTTT. Translated: CASSSPAQSTDTQYF.

This chain connects TRBV28 to TRBJ1-1, with TRBD1 matching over 8 bases. The CDR3 is made up of 14 amino acids. J gave up 4 bases and V 8 bases, and 9 bases lay outside the gene matches. The germline gives CDR1 MDHEN, CDR2 SYDVKM. The CDR3 nucleotides are TGTGCCAGCCCCGGACAGGGCGGAGGCACTGAAGCTTTCTTT. Protein sequence: CASPGQGGGTEAFF.